The T cell receptor beta chain described here comes from a study of shared clonotypes between healthy human individuals. Study-level information: Donors had three CD4 naive, three CD4 memory, two CD8 naive and one CD8 memory plate apiece.

Genomic DNA of each subset was evenly split across several immunoSEQ plates. Generated by immunoSEQ multiplex PCR, the TCRdb table keeps only in-frame clones and is missing some. The repertoire holds about 2.5 million clones, with under 95% as singletons. Findings of the study overall: Among the subsets, naive ones generally showed larger estimated richness than memory ones. Since donors were few, the genetic and exposure-history diversity represented was limited.

Germline V lookup: CDR1 SGHNT, CDR2 YYREEE (reference sequence). The CDR3 extends over 15 amino acids. V lost 2 bases, J lost 0 bases, and 10 bases lay in between. As for this clone: The target antigen is unknown.

The sample was naive CD4+ T cells from PBMCs. Subset: CD45RA+ positively selected. The V call is TRBV5-4, the J call TRBJ2-3; no firm D call. This clonotype was sampled from a man in his late teens or twenties in good health. Some clones in this sample may be carry-over from other donors' samples. CDR3 amino acids: CASSFTTTSTDTQYF. The CDR3 DNA reads TGTGCCAGCAGCTTCACCACTACTAGCACAGATACGCAGTATTTT.